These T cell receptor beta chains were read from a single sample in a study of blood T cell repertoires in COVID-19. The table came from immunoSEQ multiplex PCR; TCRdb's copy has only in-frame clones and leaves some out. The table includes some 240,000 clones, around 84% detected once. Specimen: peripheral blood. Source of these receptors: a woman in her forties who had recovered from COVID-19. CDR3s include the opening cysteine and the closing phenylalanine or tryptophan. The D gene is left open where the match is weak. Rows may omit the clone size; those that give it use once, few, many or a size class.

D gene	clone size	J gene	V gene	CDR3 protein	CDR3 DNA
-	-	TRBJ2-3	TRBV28	CASRQGKRAPDTQYF	TGTGCCAGCAGGCAGGGAAAACGGGCCCCAGATACGCAGTATTTT
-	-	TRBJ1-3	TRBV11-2	CASSPQTTSGNTIYF	TGTGCCAGCAGCCCCCAAACTACTTCTGGAAACACCATATATTTT
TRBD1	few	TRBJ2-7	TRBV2	CAIPDRDGNEQYF	TGTGCCATCCCGGACAGGGATGGGAACGAGCAGTACTTC
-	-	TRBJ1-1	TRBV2	CASSAQGLGTEAFF	TGTGCCAGCAGCGCTCAGGGGCTGGGCACTGAAGCTTTCTTT
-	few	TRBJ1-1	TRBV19	CASNARVMTEAFF	TGTGCCAGTAACGCCAGGGTAATGACTGAAGCTTTCTTT
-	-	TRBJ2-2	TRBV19	CASSIATTWTGELFF	TGTGCCAGTAGTATAGCCACTACTTGGACCGGGGAGCTGTTTTTT
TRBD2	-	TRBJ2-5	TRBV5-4	CASSLGLAGAYQETQYF	TGTGCCAGCAGCTTAGGGCTAGCGGGGGCGTACCAAGAGACCCAGTACTTC
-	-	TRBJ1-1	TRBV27	CASSLYRDPIEAFF	TGTGCCAGCAGTTTGTACAGGGATCCCATTGAAGCTTTCTTT
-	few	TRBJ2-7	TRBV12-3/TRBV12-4	CASSPRTDYEQYF	TGTGCCAGCAGTCCCCGGACTGACTACGAGCAGTACTTC
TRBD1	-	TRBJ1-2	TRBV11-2	CASSLGQGIYGYTF	TGTGCCAGCAGCTTGGGACAGGGGATCTATGGCTACACCTTC
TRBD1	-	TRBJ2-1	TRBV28	CASSPTTGAINEQFF	TGTGCCAGCAGTCCCACGACAGGGGCAATCAATGAGCAGTTCTTC
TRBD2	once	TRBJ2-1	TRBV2	CASSEARGGAHHEQFF	TGTGCCAGCAGTGAAGCTCGCGGGGGGGCTCACCATGAGCAGTTCTTC
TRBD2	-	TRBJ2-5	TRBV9	CASSISGGGAWETQYF	TGTGCCAGCAGCATCTCCGGGGGGGGCGCATGGGAGACCCAGTACTTC
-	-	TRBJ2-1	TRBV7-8	CASSHPRNEQFF	TGTGCCAGCAGCCATCCCCGCAATGAGCAGTTCTTC
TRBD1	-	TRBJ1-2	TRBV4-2	CASSQDGGGLDGYTF	TGTGCCAGCAGCCAAGATGGAGGGGGCTTGGATGGCTACACCTTC
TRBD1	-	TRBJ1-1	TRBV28	CASTTGKWAEAFF	TGTGCCAGCACGACAGGGAAGTGGGCTGAAGCTTTCTTT
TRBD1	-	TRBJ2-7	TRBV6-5	CASSLTGQLYYEQYF	TGTGCCAGCAGTCTAACGGGACAGTTATACTACGAGCAGTACTTC
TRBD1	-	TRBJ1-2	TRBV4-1	CASSQEQGYNGYTF	TGCGCCAGCAGCCAAGAACAGGGGTACAATGGCTACACCTTC
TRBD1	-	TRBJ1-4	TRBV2	CASKDRGSEKLFF	TGTGCCAGCAAAGACAGGGGTTCTGAAAAACTGTTTTTT
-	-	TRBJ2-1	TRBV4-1	CASSQEETRGYNEQFF	TGCGCCAGCAGCCAAGAGGAGACGCGGGGTTACAATGAGCAGTTCTTC
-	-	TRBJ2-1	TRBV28	CASSLADAYNEQFF	TGTGCCAGCAGTTTGGCGGATGCCTACAATGAGCAGTTCTTC
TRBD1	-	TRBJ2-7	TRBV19	CASSPGQGAPTYEQYF	TGTGCCAGTAGTCCCGGACAGGGGGCTCCCACCTACGAGCAGTACTTC
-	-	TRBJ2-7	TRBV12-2	CASRLLRDSLTYEQYF	TGTGCAAGTCGCCTCCTCCGGGACAGCCTCACCTACGAGCAGTACTTC
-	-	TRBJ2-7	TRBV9	CASGPSDEQYF	TGTGCCAGCGGACCTAGCGACGAGCAGTACTTC
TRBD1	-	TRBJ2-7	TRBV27	CASSHRDRGVNEQYF	TGTGCCAGCAGCCACCGGGACAGGGGAGTTAACGAGCAGTACTTC
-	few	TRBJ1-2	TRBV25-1	CASRPLGGYGGYTF	TGTGCCAGCAGACCTCTTGGGGGGTATGGTGGCTACACCTTC
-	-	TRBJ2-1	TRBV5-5	CASSLRGSNEQFF	TGTGCCAGCAGCTTGAGGGGAAGCAATGAGCAGTTCTTC
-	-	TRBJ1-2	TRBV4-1	CASSQFRDTSSLGGYTF	TGCGCCAGCAGCCAGTTCCGGGACACATCGTCCCTGGGAGGCTACACCTTC
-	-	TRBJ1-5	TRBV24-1	CATSSRDSNQPQHF	TGTGCCACCAGTAGCAGGGATAGCAATCAGCCCCAGCATTTT
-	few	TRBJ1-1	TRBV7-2	CASSFTVNTEAFF	TGTGCCAGCAGCTTTACAGTGAACACTGAAGCTTTCTTT
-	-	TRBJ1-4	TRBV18	CASSPSGVSEKLFF	TGTGCCAGCTCACCCTCAGGGGTGAGCGAAAAACTGTTTTTT
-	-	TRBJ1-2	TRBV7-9	CASSLGAGNYGYTF	TGTGCCAGCAGCTTAGGTGCGGGAAACTATGGCTACACCTTC